Shown below are 15 T cell receptor beta chains from a single sample sequenced in a study of blood T cell repertoires in COVID-19. Repertoires were generated with immunoSEQ multiplex PCR, while TCRdb's copy carries only in-frame clones and drops some. The sample lists 280,000 or so clones, around 90% seen once, with about 8.6% in the top ten. What was sequenced was peripheral blood. These receptors were obtained from a man aged 18 to 30 with active or convalescent COVID-19.

The chain carries TRBV19 and TRBJ1-1; the D gene is possibly TRBD1 (5 bases). Germline-derived CDR1 and CDR2 are LNHDA and SQIVND (reference sequence). V lost 3 bases, J lost 10 bases, and 12 bases lay in between. The CDR3 has 12 residues. The CDR3 here is CASSIGGSGAFF. The DNA of the CDR3 is TGTGCCAGTAGTATCGGGGGTTCGGGAGCTTTCTTT. Drawing the rest from reference TRBV19 and TRBJ1-1, the complete variable domain is DGGITQSPKYLFRKEGQNVTLSCEQNLNHDAMYWYRQDPGQGLRLIYYSQIVNDFQKGDIAEGYSVSREKKESFPLTVTSAQKNPTAFYLCASSIGGSGAFFGQGTRLTVV.

The J gene is TRBJ2-3, the V gene TRBV19; the D gene is possibly TRBD2 (6 bases). CDR1 and CDR2 (germline): LNHDA, SQIVND (reference sequence). The CDR3 consists of 16 residues. V dropped 0 bases and J dropped 1 base, with 11 bases sitting between them. CDR3 in amino acids: CASSIDGGARTDTQYF. Here the CDR3 DNA reads TGTGCCAGTAGTATAGATGGCGGGGCCCGCACAGATACGCAGTATTTT.

V and J are TRBV2 and TRBJ1-1; 8 positions match TRBD1. With 6 bases clipped from V and 6 bases from J, the junction kept 3 bases outside the gene matches. The CDR3 contains 12 residues. Germline loops: CDR1 SNHLY, CDR2 FYNNEI. CDR3 loop: CASSDRGPEAFF. DNA of the CDR3: TGTGCCAGCAGCGACAGGGGACCTGAAGCTTTCTTT.

The chain uses TRBV12-5 and TRBJ1-4, with unresolved D. This CDR3 is 13 amino acids long. Trimming stripped 1 base from V and 12 bases from J, with 12 bases between. Germline V gene lookup returns CDR1 LGHNT and CDR2 FRNRAP. This chain's CDR3 is CASGLAARWQLFF. The CDR3 nucleotides are TGTGCTAGTGGTTTGGCGGCGCGGTGGCAACTGTTTTTT.

This CDR3 is CASSIKRSDPIMNTEAFF. The CDR3 region has the DNA TGTGCCAGTAGTATTAAGCGGTCGGATCCGATCATGAACACTGAAGCTTTCTTT. The chain employs TRBV19 and TRBJ1-1; D unclear. The V and J ends lost 3 bases and 0 bases respectively, with 20 bases between them. Per germline, CDR1 LNHDA and CDR2 SQIVND (reference sequence). The CDR3 length is 18 residues. Supplemented by reference TRBV19 and TRBJ1-1, the full variable domain reads DGGITQSPKYLFRKEGQNVTLSCEQNLNHDAMYWYRQDPGQGLRLIYYSQIVNDFQKGDIAEGYSVSREKKESFPLTVTSAQKNPTAFYLCASSIKRSDPIMNTEAFFGQGTRLTVV.

This clone was recorded once. The rearrangement uses TRBV15 and TRBJ1-5, with 9 bases matching TRBD1. V lost 0 bases to trimming and J lost 7 bases; unmatched junction nucleotides: 4. Germline V CDR1 and CDR2: LNHNV, YYDKDF (reference sequence). The CDR3 covers 15 residues. This chain's CDR3 is CATSRDMDRGQPQHF. CDR3 DNA: TGTGCCACCAGCAGAGATATGGACAGGGGCCAGCCCCAGCATTTT.

This chain links TRBV4-3 with TRBJ2-5; 7 nucleotides line up with TRBD2. Germline CDR1 is LGHNA and CDR2 is YSLEER. The CDR3 spans 15 residues. The V segment lost 0 bases and the J segment 2 bases; nucleotides outside the gene matches: 3. In DNA, the CDR3 is TGCGCCAGCAGCCAAGACTTCGGGGGGCAAGAGACCCAGTACTTC. Protein: CASSQDFGGQETQYF.

The chain joins TRBV19 to TRBJ1-1; a weak D match, TRBD1 (5 bases). The CDR3 has 12 residues. The V gene's germline CDR1 is LNHDA and CDR2 SQIVND (reference sequence). This CDR3 is CATRFAGSVAFF. DNA for the CDR3: TGTGCTACCCGTTTTGCAGGGTCAGTAGCTTTCTTT.

This clone has just one count. The chain carries TRBV7-8 and TRBJ1-2, with 8 nucleotides matching TRBD1. The CDR3 consists of 15 residues. Germline V lookup: CDR1 SGHVS, CDR2 FQNEAQ. With 5 bases clipped from V and 1 base from J, the junction kept 6 bases outside the gene matches. This CDR3 is CASSHGQGSNYGYTF. The DNA for the CDR3 is TGTGCCAGCAGCCATGGACAGGGAAGTAACTATGGCTACACCTTC. Drawing the rest from reference TRBV7-8 and TRBJ1-2, the complete variable domain is GAGVSQSPRYKVAKRGQDVALRCDPISGHVSLFWYQQALGQGPEFLTYFQNEAQLDKSGLPSDRFFAERPEGSVSTLKIQRTQQEDSAVYLCASSHGQGSNYGYTFGSGTRLTVV.

Concerning this clone: The germline gene is not matched at one end of the junction; a read error may be the cause. The rearrangement links TRBV11-2 to TRBJ1-2; no clear D. The CDR3 is 13 residues long. CDR1 is SGHAT and CDR2 is FQNNGV in the germline V gene. CDR3 protein: CASSSLVSLAPLF. Written as DNA, the CDR3 is TGTGCCAGCAGTTCCCTCGTTTCCCTAGCACCTCTCTTC.

The chain joins TRBV13 to TRBJ1-2, with 7 bases aligning to TRBD1. Germline V gene lookup returns CDR1 PRHDT and CDR2 FYEKMQ (reference sequence). Trimming took 5 bases from V and 2 from J; bases not matched to a gene: 8. The CDR3 is 15 amino acids. The CDR3 coding sequence is TGTGCCAGCAGCCTAACGGGACAGCCGAACTATGGCTACACCTTC. Translating it yields CASSLTGQPNYGYTF.

The chain uses TRBV7-9 and TRBJ1-4, with a possible D match to TRBD1 (5 bases). The CDR3 has 15 residues. Germline V gene data show CDR1 as SEHNR and CDR2 as FQNEAQ (reference sequence). The ends were cut back, 5 bases at V and 0 bases at J, with 10 bases in the middle. The CDR3 DNA follows: TGTGCCAGCAGCGGAGGGGACGCAACTAATGAAAAACTGTTTTTT. Its protein is CASSGGDATNEKLFF.

V gene TRBV4-1 combines with J gene TRBJ2-7; TRBD2 is a possible D gene (6 bases). Germline CDR1 MGHRA, CDR2 YSYEKL. CDR3 length: 16 residues. V lost 0 bases and J 0 bases, leaving 12 bases between the germline ends. This chain's CDR3 is CASSQDAAGPSYEQYF. The DNA for the CDR3 is TGCGCCAGCAGCCAAGATGCCGCGGGACCCTCCTACGAGCAGTACTTC.

Only one count was recorded for this clone. The chain is built from TRBV27 and TRBJ1-5, with 10 bases that match TRBD1. Germline CDR1 MNHEY, CDR2 SMNVEV (reference sequence). The CDR3 is 14 residues long. V was pared by 5 bases and J by 9 bases, with 7 bases of the junction left unmatched. CDR3 amino acids: CASSLGTGVRPQHF. The CDR3 coding sequence is TGTGCCAGCAGTCTTGGGACAGGGGTGAGGCCCCAGCATTTT.

This clone was observed a handful of times. V is TRBV28 and J is TRBJ1-2, with a tentative D call TRBD1 (6 bases). Trimming took off 2 bases at V and 6 bases at J, with 10 bases between the two ends. Germline V gene sequence: CDR1 MDHEN, CDR2 SYDVKM. The CDR3 spans 13 residues. This CDR3 is CASSLVQGHGYTF. Here the CDR3 DNA reads TGTGCCAGCAGTTTAGTCCAGGGGCATGGCTACACCTTC.